This TCR beta chain was captured in a study of CD4 and CD8 cells across lung adenocarcinoma regions. On this clonotype: A read error may produce the germline difference seen at one junction end.

MiXCR, applied by TCRdb to the PCR reads, yields one record per CDR3 protein. The top ten clones hold about 45% of a sample with approximately 9,000 distinct CDR3 sequences, 50% of them seen once. Localized lung adenocarcinoma, a non-small cell lung cancer, affected the donors. The specimen was CD8+ T cells from the margin of a lung tumor. The clonotype originates from a female donor with lung adenocarcinoma. The CD4 and CD8 labels of this study may be unreliable.

The CDR3 loop reads CARGTGGRDPDTQYF. The CDR3 DNA is TGCGCCAGGGGTACGGGGGGCCGGGACCCAGATACCCAGTATTTC. This chain connects TRBV10-2 to TRBJ2-5; weak D call: TRBD2 (7 bases). This CDR3 has 15 residues. Per germline, CDR1 WSHSY and CDR2 SAAADI.